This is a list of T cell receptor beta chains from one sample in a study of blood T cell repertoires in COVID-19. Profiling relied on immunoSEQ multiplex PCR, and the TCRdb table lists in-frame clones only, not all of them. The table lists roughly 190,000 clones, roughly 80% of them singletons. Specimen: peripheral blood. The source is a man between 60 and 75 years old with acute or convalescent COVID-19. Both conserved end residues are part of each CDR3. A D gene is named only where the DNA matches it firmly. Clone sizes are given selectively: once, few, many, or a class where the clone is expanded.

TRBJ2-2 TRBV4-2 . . TGTGCCAGCAGCCAAGAGGCACCGAACACCGGGGAGCTGTTTTTT CASSQEAPNTGELFF
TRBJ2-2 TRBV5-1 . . TGCGCCAGCAGCTTGGACGTTGCGGACACCGGGGAGCTGTTTTTT CASSLDVADTGELFF
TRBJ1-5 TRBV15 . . TGTGCCACCAGCAGAGCCGGGAGAGAGCATCAGCCCCAGCATTTT CATSRAGREHQPQHF
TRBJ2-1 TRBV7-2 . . TGTGCCAGCAGCCCCAAGGGGTACAATGAGCAGTTCTTC CASSPKGYNEQFF
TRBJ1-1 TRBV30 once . TGTGCCTGGAGTGTACGGTCGGAGGGTCGGGGGATGAACACTGAAGCTTTCTTT CAWSVRSEGRGMNTEAFF
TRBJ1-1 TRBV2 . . TGTGCCAGCAGTCCCGGGGGGAACACTGAAGCTTTCTTT CASSPGGNTEAFF
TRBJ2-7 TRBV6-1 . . TGTGCCAGCAGTGAAGCAGCGAGACGGGGCTACGAGCAGTACTTC CASSEAARRGYEQYF
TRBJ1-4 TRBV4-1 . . TGCGCCAGCAGCCACCTCACAGGGGAAAAACTGTTTTTT CASSHLTGEKLFF
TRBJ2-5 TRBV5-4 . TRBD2 TGTGCCAGCAGCTTGGGGACTAGCAAACAGACCCAGTACTTC CASSLGTSKQTQYF
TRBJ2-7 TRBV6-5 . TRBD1 TGTGCCAGCAAAAAAGACAGGGGGCAGGACGAGCAGTACTTC CASKKDRGQDEQYF
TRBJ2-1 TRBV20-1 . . TGCAGTGCTAGTACGCGGGCTAGCTCCTACAATGAGCAGTTCTTC CSASTRASSYNEQFF
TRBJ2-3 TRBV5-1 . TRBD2 TGCGCCAGCAGCTTTAATAGCGGGGGGGCTGGAGATACGCAGTATTTT CASSFNSGGAGDTQYF
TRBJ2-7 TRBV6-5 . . TGTGCCAGCAGTTACGCGGTTGGAGAGCAGTACTTC CASSYAVGEQYF
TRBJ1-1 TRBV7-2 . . TGTGCCAGCAGCTTAGCAGCCAGGGGCGCCACTGAAGCTTTCTTT CASSLAARGATEAFF
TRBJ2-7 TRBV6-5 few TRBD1 TGTGCCAGCAGTTACTCGTGGACAGGGGTAGACGAGCAGTACTTC CASSYSWTGVDEQYF
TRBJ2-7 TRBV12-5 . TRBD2 TGTGCTAGTGGTTCCGGACCGCCTGGGCTAGCGGGAGGGCCAAGCTACGAGCAGTACTTC CASGSGPPGLAGGPSYEQYF
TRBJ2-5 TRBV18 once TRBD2 TGTGCCAGCTTTCAAGCGGGAGTAGAGACCCAGTACTTC CASFQAGVETQYF
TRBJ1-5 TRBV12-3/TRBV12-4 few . TGTGCCAGCAGTTTAACGGGCAATCAGCCCCAGCATTTT CASSLTGNQPQHF
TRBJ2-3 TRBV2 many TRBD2 TGTGCCAGCAGAGGAGTAGCGGGGATCATGGGAGATACGCAGTATTTT CASRGVAGIMGDTQYF
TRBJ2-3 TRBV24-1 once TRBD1 TGTGCCACCAGTGACCCGAGAGGGGGACAGGGCACAGATACGCAGTATTTT CATSDPRGGQGTDTQYF
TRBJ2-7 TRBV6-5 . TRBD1 TGTGCCAGCAGTTACTCTCCGACAGGGGTATCCGAGCAGTACTTC CASSYSPTGVSEQYF
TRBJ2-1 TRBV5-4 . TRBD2 TGTGCCAGCAGCTCCCCGGGACTAGCGGGGGGCTACAATGAGCAGTTCTTC CASSSPGLAGGYNEQFF
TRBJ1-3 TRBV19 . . TGTGCCAGTAAAGGGGTTTCCTCTGGAAACACCATATATTTT CASKGVSSGNTIYF
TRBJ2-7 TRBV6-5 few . TGTGCCAGCAGTTTCCCGGGAACCTACGAGCAGTACTTC CASSFPGTYEQYF
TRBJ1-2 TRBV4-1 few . TGCGCCAGCAGCCAAGAGGGCAGGTTGGGCTATGGCTACACCTTC CASSQEGRLGYGYTF